The TCR beta chain described here comes from a study of cytomegalovirus exposure and HLA in healthy donors. With 60 Vbeta and 13 Jbeta primers, the PCR was carried out. Only in-frame clones appear in the TCRdb table, and some are missing; sequencing was by immunoSEQ multiplex PCR. The repertoire has some 180,000 clones, over 60% of them found once; the top ten carry about 1.5%. Study observations and caveats: Using a false discovery rate of 0.05, a later analysis showed that approximately 16,000 TCR beta sequences were associated with HLA alleles. Later analysis reportedly placed an Asian-associated ancestry cluster below the roughly 680-donor mean in N-insertions.

In the case of this clone: Its specificity is unknown.

The V end lost 6 bases, the J end lost 2 bases, and 11 bases lay between the germline ends. CDR3 length: 13 amino acids. CDR1 MDHEN and CDR2 SYDVKM come from the germline V gene. Input material: PBMCs. The V and J genes are TRBV28 and TRBJ2-7, with D uncertain. This receptor was taken from a young man in good health and CMV-seronegative. In DNA form, the CDR3 reads TGTGCCAGCAGATCAAGAGTACCCTACGAGCAGTACTTC. It translates to CASRSRVPYEQYF.